Each of the 3 T cell receptor beta chains below was sequenced from the same sample in a study of T cells in Graves' hyperthyroidism and ophthalmopathy. Amplified regions were TCR beta CDR3 sequences from RNA transcripts. RT-PCR in the first round (using the HTBI primer set) targeted the TCR CDR3. TCRdb called the multiplex PCR reads again in MiXCR, with one record for every CDR3 protein. The sample yields about 420,000 distinct CDR3 sequences, less than 20% seen once. Specimen: blood. Receptor source: a woman aged 18-30 years with Graves' hyperthyroidism.

This clonotype showed up many times. The V gene is TRBV11-3, the J gene TRBJ2-1; D might be TRBD1 (5 bases). The CDR3 spans 15 residues. Trimming left V 0 bases short and J 2 bases short, with 8 bases between. Germline CDR1 is SGHNT and CDR2 is YENEEA. The CDR3 bases are TGTGCCAGCAGCTTAGAGGGGCCAGCCTACAATGAGCAGTTCTTC. Protein: CASSLEGPAYNEQFF.

This clonotype was picked up many times. The chain employs TRBV20-1 and TRBJ1-4, with D hard to call. Looked up from germline, CDR1 is DFQATT and CDR2 is SNEGSKA (reference sequence). V lost 6 bases, J lost 5 bases, and 10 bases lay in between. The CDR3 loop spans 12 amino acids. The CDR3 DNA follows: TGCAGTGCCACGGGAGCGAATGAAAAACTGTTTTTT. Amino acid sequence: CSATGANEKLFF.

This clonotype has at least ten counts. V gene TRBV7-8 combines with J gene TRBJ2-1; D is perhaps TRBD2 (6 bases). Deletions cut 5 bases from V and 2 bases from J, with 22 bases between. Per the germline V gene, CDR1 is SGHVS and CDR2 is FQNEAQ. The CDR3 contains 18 residues. The DNA for the CDR3 is TGTGCCAGCAGCCTCCTGGGGCGGGGAGAGGTACCCTACAATGAGCAGTTCTTC. It yields the protein CASSLLGRGEVPYNEQFF.